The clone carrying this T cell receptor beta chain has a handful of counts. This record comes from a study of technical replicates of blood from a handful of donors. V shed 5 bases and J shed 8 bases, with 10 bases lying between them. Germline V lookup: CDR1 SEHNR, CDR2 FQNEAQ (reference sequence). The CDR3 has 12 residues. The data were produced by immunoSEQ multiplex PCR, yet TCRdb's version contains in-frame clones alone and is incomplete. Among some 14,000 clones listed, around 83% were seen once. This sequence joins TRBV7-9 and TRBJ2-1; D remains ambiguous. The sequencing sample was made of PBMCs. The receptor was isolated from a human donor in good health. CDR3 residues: CASSPLLDEQFF. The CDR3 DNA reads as TGTGCCAGCAGCCCACTCCTAGATGAGCAGTTCTTC.